This TCR beta chain was sequenced during a study of radiotherapy plus CTLA-4 blockade in lung cancer. Data came from immunoSEQ multiplex PCR; TCRdb stores just in-frame clones and leaves some out. The sample contains over 30,000 clones, 60% to 80% of which appear only once. Losses at the gene ends were 1 base for V and 11 bases for J; bases not matched to a gene: 7. Germline CDR1 is MNHEY and CDR2 is SMNVEV (reference sequence). This CDR3 is 13 amino acids long. The clonotype was recovered from a human donor with non-small cell lung cancer whose response to radiotherapy plus ipilimumab could not be evaluated. Sequenced material: peripheral blood, taken from a patient treated with radiotherapy plus ipilimumab. The rearrangement joins TRBV27 to TRBJ1-1; TRBD1 agrees at 7 bases. The chain's CDR3 is CASSLLATGMAFF. In nucleotides, the CDR3 is TGTGCCAGCAGTTTATTAGCGACAGGGATGGCTTTCTTT.